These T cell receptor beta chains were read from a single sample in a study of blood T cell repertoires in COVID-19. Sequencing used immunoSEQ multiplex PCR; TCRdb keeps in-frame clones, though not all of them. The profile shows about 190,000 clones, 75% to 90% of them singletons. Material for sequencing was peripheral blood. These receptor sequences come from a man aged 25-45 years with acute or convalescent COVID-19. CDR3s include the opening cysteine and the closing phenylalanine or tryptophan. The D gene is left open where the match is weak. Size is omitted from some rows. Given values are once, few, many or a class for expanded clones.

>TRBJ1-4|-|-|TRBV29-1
TGCAGCGTTTCCTTTGGCACCAAACTGTTTTTT
CSVSFGTKLFF
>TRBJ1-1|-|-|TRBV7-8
TGTGCCAGCAGCTTTTCCGGGTACACTGAAGCTTTCTTT
CASSFSGYTEAFF
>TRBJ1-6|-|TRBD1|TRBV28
TGTGCCAGCAACCCAAGGGGACAGCTTAATTCACCCCTCCACTTT
CASNPRGQLNSPLHF
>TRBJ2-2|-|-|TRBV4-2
TGTGCCAGCAGCCAGCGACTCGGCGGGATCGCCCCCGGGGAGCTGTTTTTT
CASSQRLGGIAPGELFF
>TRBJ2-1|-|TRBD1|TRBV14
TGTGCCAGCAGCCAGAGGACAGGAAAGAGTGAGCAGTTCTTC
CASSQRTGKSEQFF
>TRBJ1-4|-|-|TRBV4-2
TGTGCCAGCAGCCTGACGGGGGGAGGGGAAAAACTGTTTTTT
CASSLTGGGEKLFF
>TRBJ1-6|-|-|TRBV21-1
TGTGCCAGCAGCATAGCTATTGGGACAGGGGCTTCACCCCTCCACTTT
CASSIAIGTGASPLHF
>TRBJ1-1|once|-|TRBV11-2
TGTGCCAGCACCCTTCAAAACCGGGACTCCGTCAAGGCTTTCTTT
CASTLQNRDSVKAFF
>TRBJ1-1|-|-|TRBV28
TGTGCCAGCAATACCCCTCAGGGGTCCGGCACTGAAGCTTTCTTT
CASNTPQGSGTEAFF
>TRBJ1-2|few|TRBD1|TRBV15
TGTGCCACCAGCAGAGACAGGGGGCCGAGAGGCTACACCTTC
CATSRDRGPRGYTF
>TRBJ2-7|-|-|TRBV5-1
TGCGCCAGCAGCCCGGACGGGGTCTCCTACGAGCAGTACTTC
CASSPDGVSYEQYF
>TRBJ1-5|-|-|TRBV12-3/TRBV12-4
TGTGCCAGCGTCCGGGACATTCGGCCCCAGCATTTT
CASVRDIRPQHF
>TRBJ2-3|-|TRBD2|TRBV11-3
TGTGCCAGCAGCCCGGGGACTAGCGGTAGCACAGATACGCAGTATTTT
CASSPGTSGSTDTQYF
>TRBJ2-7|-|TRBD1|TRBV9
TGTGCCAGCAGCGTCGGGACAGGGGTTACCTACGAGCAGTACTTC
CASSVGTGVTYEQYF
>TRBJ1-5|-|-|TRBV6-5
TGTGCCAGCAGTTACGACTCGTTCTCCAATCAGCCCCAGCATTTT
CASSYDSFSNQPQHF
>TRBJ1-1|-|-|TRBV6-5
TGTGCCAGCAGTTACTCCTTCGGTGAAGCTTTCTTT
CASSYSFGEAFF
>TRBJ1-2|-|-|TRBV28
TGTGCCAGCAGTCCACCTCACCCGGCCAGGGGTTATGGCTACACCTTC
CASSPPHPARGYGYTF
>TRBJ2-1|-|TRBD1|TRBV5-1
TGCGCCAGCAGCTACAGACAGGGGACCCTTATGTACAATGAGCAGTTCTTC
CASSYRQGTLMYNEQFF
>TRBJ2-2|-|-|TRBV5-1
TGCGCCAGCACCCCTGATGGGGGGACCGGGGAGCTGTTTTTT
CASTPDGGTGELFF
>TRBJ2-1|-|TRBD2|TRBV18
TGTGCCAGCTCACCAAGGACTAGCGGGTACAATGAGCAGTTCTTC
CASSPRTSGYNEQFF
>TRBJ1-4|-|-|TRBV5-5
TGTGCCAGCAGCTTGGTAGTTGCAACTAATGAAAAACTGTTTTTT
CASSLVVATNEKLFF
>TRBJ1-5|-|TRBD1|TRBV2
TGTGCCAGCAGGCGCGGGACAGGGGGCAATCAGCCCCAGCATTTT
CASRRGTGGNQPQHF